The rows below give T cell receptor beta chains drawn from one sample of a study of metastatic and nonmetastatic thyroid tumors. Through MiXCR, TCRdb re-clonotyped the PCR reads. The sample lists around 18,000 clones, about 19% seen once, with approximately 17% in the top ten. Input material: tumor tissue. The receptor source for this set is a female donor with papillary thyroid cancer or a benign thyroid nodule (not recorded which). Some clones in this sample may be carry-over from other donors' samples. CDR3s include the opening cysteine and the closing phenylalanine or tryptophan. The D gene is left open where the match is weak. A row's size may be missing; if present it is once, few, many or a size class.

j_call | d_call | clone_size | v_call | cdr3_aa
TRBJ2-7 | TRBD2 | few | TRBV24-1 | CATSPGTSGIEQYF
TRBJ2-7 | - | few | TRBV19 | CASSNRGSAGYEQYF
TRBJ2-6 | - | large | TRBV10-2 | CASSEGLGANVLTF
TRBJ1-1 | - | few | TRBV19 | CASSQGTVSTEAFF
TRBJ1-2 | TRBD1 | - | TRBV19 | CASSIVATGGYGYTF
TRBJ1-1 | - | many | TRBV9 | CASSGSNTEAFF
TRBJ2-7 | TRBD2 | medium-sized | TRBV7-2 | CASSASMGLAGTHEQYF
TRBJ2-1 | TRBD1 | few | TRBV6-1 | CASLDRGAYNEQFF
TRBJ2-7 | - | few | TRBV7-2 | CASSSSRVLGEQYF
TRBJ2-1 | - | many | TRBV4-3 | CASSQEWAPGQSSYNEQFF
TRBJ1-3 | - | few | TRBV12-3/TRBV12-4 | CASSLAGEFGNTIYF
TRBJ2-1 | - | many | TRBV2 | CASSRWERHNEQFF
TRBJ1-5 | - | medium-sized | TRBV20-1 | CSARGEGTFSNQPQHF
TRBJ2-1 | - | few | TRBV28 | CASSFPGLNEQFF
TRBJ2-1 | - | - | TRBV2 | CASSPRSRWNEQFF
TRBJ1-5 | TRBD1 | many | TRBV6-1 | CASSPRDRGSQPQHF
TRBJ2-7 | - | many | TRBV18 | CASSQSLTSTYEQYF
TRBJ2-3 | - | many | TRBV5-4 | CASSVPGDTQYF
TRBJ2-7 | - | many | TRBV6-1 | CASSERGPSYEQYF
TRBJ2-7 | - | many | TRBV11-1 | CASSLARSGHRAYEQYF
TRBJ2-7 | - | few | TRBV19 | CASILSRSRHEQYF
TRBJ2-4 | TRBD1 | few | TRBV12-3/TRBV12-4 | CASSPPGQPHKNIQYF
TRBJ1-2 | TRBD1 | - | TRBV20-1 | CSALDRGYGYTF
TRBJ2-1 | TRBD1 | many | TRBV6-7 | CASSSGRGWRYNEQFF
TRBJ2-3 | - | - | TRBV6-4 | CASSDGGGHDTQYF
TRBJ2-3 | TRBD2 | many | TRBV20-1 | CSARPLAGVYPRTDTQYF
TRBJ2-7 | - | many | TRBV20-1 | CSARADVSYEQYF
TRBJ2-1 | - | many | TRBV24-1 | CATSDLVGGGSINEQFF
TRBJ2-5 | - | few | TRBV19 | CASSAQSETQYF
TRBJ2-3 | TRBD1 | many | TRBV11-1 | CASSLARTGGYTDTQYF